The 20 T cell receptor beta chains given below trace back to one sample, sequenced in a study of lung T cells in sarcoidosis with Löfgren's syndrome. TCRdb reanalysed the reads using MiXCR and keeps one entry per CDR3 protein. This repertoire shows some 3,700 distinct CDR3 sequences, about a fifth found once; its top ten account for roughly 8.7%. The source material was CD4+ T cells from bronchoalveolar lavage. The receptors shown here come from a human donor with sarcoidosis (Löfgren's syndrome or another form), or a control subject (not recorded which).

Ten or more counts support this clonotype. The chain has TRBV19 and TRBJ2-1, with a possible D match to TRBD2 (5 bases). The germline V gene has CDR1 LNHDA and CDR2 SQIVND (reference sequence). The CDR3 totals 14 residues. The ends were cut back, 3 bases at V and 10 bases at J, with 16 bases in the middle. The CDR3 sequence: CASSMSGGGREQFF. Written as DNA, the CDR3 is TGTGCCAGTAGTATGAGCGGAGGCGGCAGGGAGCAGTTCTTC.

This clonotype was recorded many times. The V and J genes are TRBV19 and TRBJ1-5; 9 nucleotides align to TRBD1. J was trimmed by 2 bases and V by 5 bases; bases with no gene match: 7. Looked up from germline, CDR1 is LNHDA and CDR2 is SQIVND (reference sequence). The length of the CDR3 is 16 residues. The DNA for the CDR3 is TGTGCCAGTAGTCGGACAGGGGTTGAGGGCAATCAGCCCCAGCATTTT. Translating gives CASSRTGVEGNQPQHF. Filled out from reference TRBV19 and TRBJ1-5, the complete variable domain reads DGGITQSPKYLFRKEGQNVTLSCEQNLNHDAMYWYRQDPGQGLRLIYYSQIVNDFQKGDIAEGYSVSREKKESFPLTVTSAQKNPTAFYLCASSRTGVEGNQPQHFGDGTRLSIL.

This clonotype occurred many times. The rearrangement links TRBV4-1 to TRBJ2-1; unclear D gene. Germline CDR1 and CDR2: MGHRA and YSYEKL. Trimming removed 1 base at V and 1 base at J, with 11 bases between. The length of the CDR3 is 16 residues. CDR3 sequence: CASSQAPPGSYNEQFF. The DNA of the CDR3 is TGCGCCAGCAGCCAAGCGCCCCCCGGGTCCTACAATGAGCAGTTCTTC.

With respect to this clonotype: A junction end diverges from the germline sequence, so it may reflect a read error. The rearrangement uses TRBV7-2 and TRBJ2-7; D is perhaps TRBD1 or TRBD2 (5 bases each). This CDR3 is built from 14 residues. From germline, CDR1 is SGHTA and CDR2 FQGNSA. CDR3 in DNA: TGTGCCAGCAGCCCCGGGGACCGCCCCTACGGGCAGTACTTC. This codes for CASSPGDRPYGQYF.

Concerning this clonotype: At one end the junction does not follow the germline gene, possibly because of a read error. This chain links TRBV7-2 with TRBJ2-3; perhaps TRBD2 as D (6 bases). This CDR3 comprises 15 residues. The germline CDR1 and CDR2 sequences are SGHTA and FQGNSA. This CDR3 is CASSPDYPSTYTQYF. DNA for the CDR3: TGTGCCAGCAGCCCGGACTACCCAAGCACATATACGCAGTATTTT.

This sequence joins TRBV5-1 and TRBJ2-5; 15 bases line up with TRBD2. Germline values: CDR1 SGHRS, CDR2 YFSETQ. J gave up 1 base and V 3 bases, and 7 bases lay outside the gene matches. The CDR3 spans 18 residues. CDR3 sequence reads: CASSSTGTSGRIQETQYF. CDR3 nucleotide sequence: TGCGCCAGCAGCTCCACCGGGACTAGCGGGAGGATCCAAGAGACCCAGTACTTC.

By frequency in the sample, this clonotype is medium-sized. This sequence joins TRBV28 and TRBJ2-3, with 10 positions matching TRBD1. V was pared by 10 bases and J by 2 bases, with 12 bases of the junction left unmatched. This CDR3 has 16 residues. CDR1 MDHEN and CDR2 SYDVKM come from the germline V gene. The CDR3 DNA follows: TGTGCCACCGCAACCCGACAGGGGGCGATCACAGATACGCAGTATTTT. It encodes CATATRQGAITDTQYF.

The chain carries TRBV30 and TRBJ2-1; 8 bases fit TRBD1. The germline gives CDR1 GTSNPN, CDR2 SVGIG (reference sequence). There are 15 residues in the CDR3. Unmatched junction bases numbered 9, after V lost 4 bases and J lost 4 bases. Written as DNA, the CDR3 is TGTGCCTGGAAGGGGCAGGGGGCAGGATACAATGAGCAGTTCTTC. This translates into CAWKGQGAGYNEQFF.

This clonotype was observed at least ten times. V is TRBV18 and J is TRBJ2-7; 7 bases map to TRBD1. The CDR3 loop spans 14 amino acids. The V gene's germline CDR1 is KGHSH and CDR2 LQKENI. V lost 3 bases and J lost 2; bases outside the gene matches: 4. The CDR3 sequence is CASSPRQGTYEQYV. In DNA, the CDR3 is TGTGCCAGCTCACCCCGACAGGGCACCTACGAGCAGTACGTC.

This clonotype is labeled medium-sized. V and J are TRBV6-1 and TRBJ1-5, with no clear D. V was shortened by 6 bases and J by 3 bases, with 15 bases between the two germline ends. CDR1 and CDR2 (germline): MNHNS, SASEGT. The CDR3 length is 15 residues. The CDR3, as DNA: TGTGCCAGCAGGATGTCGGGAGGCAACAATCAGCCCCAGCATTTT. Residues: CASRMSGGNNQPQHF.

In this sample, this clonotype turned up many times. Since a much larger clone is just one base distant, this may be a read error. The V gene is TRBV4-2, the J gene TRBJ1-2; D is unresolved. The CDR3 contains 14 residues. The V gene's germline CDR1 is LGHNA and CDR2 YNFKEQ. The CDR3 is CASSQEIRSGGYAF. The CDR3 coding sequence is TGTGCCAGCAGCCAAGAAATACGGAGTGGTGGCTACGCCTTC.

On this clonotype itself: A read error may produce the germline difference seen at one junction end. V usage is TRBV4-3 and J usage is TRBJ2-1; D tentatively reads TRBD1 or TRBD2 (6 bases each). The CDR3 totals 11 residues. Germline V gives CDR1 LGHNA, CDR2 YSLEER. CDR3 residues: CASSGGRGQPF. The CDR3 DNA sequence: TGCGCCAGCAGCGGGGGGCGCGGGCAGCCCTTC.

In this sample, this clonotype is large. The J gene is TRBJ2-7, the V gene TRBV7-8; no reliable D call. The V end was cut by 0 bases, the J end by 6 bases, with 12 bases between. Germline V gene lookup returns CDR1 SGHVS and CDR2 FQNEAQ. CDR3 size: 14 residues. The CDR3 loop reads CASSLAGFQGEQYF. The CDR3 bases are TGTGCCAGCAGCTTAGCAGGGTTTCAAGGCGAGCAGTACTTC.

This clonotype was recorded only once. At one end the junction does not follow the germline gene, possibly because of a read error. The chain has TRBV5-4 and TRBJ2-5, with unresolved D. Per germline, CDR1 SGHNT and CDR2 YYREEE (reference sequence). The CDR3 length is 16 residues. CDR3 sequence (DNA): TGTGCCAGCAGCCTCGGGCCTTCGAAGGGTGGAGAGACCCAGTGCTTC. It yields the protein CASSLGPSKGGETQCF. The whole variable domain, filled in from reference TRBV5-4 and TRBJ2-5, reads ETGVTQSPTHLIKTRGQQVTLRCSSQSGHNTVSWYQQALGQGPQFIFQYYREEENGRGNFPPRFSGLQFPNYSSELNVNALELDDSALYLCASSLGPSKGGETQCFGPGTRLLVL.

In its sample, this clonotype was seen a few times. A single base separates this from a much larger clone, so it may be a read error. CDR3 DNA sequence: TGTGCCAGCTCACCACTTGGGACAGGGTCTCACGAGCAGTACTTC. Protein sequence: CASSPLGTGSHEQYF. The chain uses TRBV18 and TRBJ2-7; 9 nucleotides match TRBD1. The germline gives CDR1 KGHSH, CDR2 LQKENI. This CDR3 region has 15 residues. With V trimmed by 1 base and J by 5 bases, 6 bases remained unmatched.

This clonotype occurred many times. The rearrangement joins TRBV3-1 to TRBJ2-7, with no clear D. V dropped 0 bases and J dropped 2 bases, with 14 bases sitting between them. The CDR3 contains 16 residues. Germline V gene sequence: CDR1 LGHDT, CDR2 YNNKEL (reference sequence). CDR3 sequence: CASSQELGVAAYEQYF. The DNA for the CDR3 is TGTGCCAGCAGCCAAGAACTTGGAGTCGCGGCCTACGAGCAGTACTTC.

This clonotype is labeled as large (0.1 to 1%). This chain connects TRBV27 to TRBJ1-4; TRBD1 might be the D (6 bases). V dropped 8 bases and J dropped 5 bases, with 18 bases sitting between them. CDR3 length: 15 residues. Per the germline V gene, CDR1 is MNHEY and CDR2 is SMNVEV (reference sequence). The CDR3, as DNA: TGTGCCAGCGCCTTTCTGACAGGCTCCAATGAAAAACTGTTTTTT. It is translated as CASAFLTGSNEKLFF.

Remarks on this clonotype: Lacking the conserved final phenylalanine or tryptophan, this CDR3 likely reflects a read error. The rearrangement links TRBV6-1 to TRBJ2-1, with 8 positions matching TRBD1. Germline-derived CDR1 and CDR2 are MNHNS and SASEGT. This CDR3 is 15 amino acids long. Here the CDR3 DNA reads TGTGCCAGCAGTGAAATGGCAGGGGGCCGCAATGGGCAGTTCCTC. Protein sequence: CASSEMAGGRNGQFL.

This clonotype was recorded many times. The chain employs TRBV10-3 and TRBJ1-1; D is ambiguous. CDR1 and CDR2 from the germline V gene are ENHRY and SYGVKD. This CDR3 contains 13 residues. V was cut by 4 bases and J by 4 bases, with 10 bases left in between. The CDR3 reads CAISASPGTEAFF. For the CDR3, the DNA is TGTGCCATCAGTGCCAGTCCCGGCACTGAAGCTTTCTTT.

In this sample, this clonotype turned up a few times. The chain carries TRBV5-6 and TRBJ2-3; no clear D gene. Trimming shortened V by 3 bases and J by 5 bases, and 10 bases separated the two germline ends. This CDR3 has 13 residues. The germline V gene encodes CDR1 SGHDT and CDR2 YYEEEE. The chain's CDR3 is CASSYAVGDTQYF. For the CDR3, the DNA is TGTGCCAGCAGCTATGCGGTAGGAGATACGCAGTATTTT. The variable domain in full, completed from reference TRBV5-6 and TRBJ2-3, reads DAGVTQSPTHLIKTRGQQVTLRCSPKSGHDTVSWYQQALGQGPQFIFQYYEEEERQRGNFPDRFSGHQFPNYSSELNVNALLLGDSALYLCASSYAVGDTQYFGPGTRLTVL.